The sequence of this T cell receptor beta chain was determined in a study of CD4 T cells in lung cancer (dated 2019 in TCRdb). Context from the whole study: The study screened blood T cells of NSCLC patients for responses to candidate mutation-encoded neoepitopes and isolated neoantigen-specific CD4+ T-cell clones and TCRs. Deep sequencing of TCRB was used to follow the frequency of neoantigen-specific clonotypes in tumor resections, non-adjacent lung and cultured T-cell products. Lung adenocarcinoma or squamous cell carcinoma was present in the resected patients, who were aged 60 to 69 at blood donation and were mostly former smokers. Treatments the patients had received before donating blood included platinum chemotherapy, and some of the patients were given nivolumab or pembrolizumab. What the work shows at the level of the full study, not this receptor alone: Some blood-derived responses might be explained by in vitro priming of naive T cells or cross-reactivity rather than by memory responses to the cancer. IFNgamma-sorted cells included nonspecific IFNgamma producers of unknown purity, so expanded lines ranged from monoclonal to oligoclonal.

Turning to this clone: Which antigen it targets is not known. No base quality information exists; no much larger clone differs at one position.

Receptors were amplified or captured by the immunoSEQ multiplex PCR assay. DNA was isolated using Qiagen DNeasy or QIAamp micro DNA kits, and TCRB was sequenced using the Adaptive Biotechnology human TCRB sequencing kit. TCRB libraries were sequenced on an Illumina MiSeq. From the authors' description of their analysis: TCRB sequence data were analyzed with the kit provider's software, and tumor enrichment of clonotype templates was tested with Fisher's exact test. This immuneACCESS table, as held by TCRdb, lists in-frame sequences with V and J called but not all clones. Of the missing ones, under half trace to an unresolved V gene in checked studies; the others have no known cause. V, J and clone size were drawn from that table, and D and trimming were deduced from the DNA. This sample lists about 350 clones; around 90% were detected once. Of the sample, more than 60% falls within the top ten clones.

PBMCs were stimulated with mutant 27-mer peptides plus IL21, IL7, IL15 and IL2 for roughly 13 days, then restimulated with peptide-pulsed autologous B cells. After restimulation with peptide-pulsed B cells, live IFNgamma-secreting T cells were sorted on a FACS Aria2 by cytokine capture. Sorted cells were expanded for roughly 13 to 22 days at limiting dilution, with approximately 3 or 11 cells per well, using irradiated allogeneic PBMCs, phytohemagglutinin and IL2. Peripheral blood samples or leukapheresis products were collected from the patients. Expanded lines were screened for antigen specificity by IFNgamma ELISA against autologous B cells pulsed with mutant peptides. CDR1 and CDR2 were assigned from the germline V gene as SGHTS and YDEGEE. Relative to germline, V is missing 0 bases and J is missing 5 bases, with 5 bases of the junction outside any gene match. CDR3 length: 15 amino acids, cysteine to phenylalanine. Only the CDR3 portion is preserved as DNA: 45 bases, with reading frame beginning at the first base.

Sequencing used a CD4+ T cell line or clone grown in culture. The V gene is TRBV5-8 and the J gene is TRBJ2-7, and TRBD2 matches 10 of the central bases. This TCR was recovered from an older woman with non-small cell lung cancer. Some clones in this sample may be carry-over from other donors' samples. The CDR3 region: CASSLVLAGANEQYF. The nucleotide sequence is TGTGCCAGCAGCTTGGTGCTAGCGGGAGCTAACGAGCAGTACTTC.